This T cell receptor beta chain was recovered during a study of blood T cell repertoires in COVID-19. Study details: Acute and convalescent COVID-19 samples came from the United States, Italy and Spain. The cDNA or gDNA used as material had been derived from T cells, B-cell-depleted T cells, or PBMCs.

Sequencing was performed with immunoSEQ multiplex PCR; in TCRdb, only in-frame clones are kept and a portion is missing. The data hold some 89,000 clones, with about nine tenths observed a single time. CDR3 size: 13 residues. The germline V gene has CDR1 KGHSH and CDR2 LQKENI. Trimming pared 9 bases from V and 2 bases from J, leaving 11 bases between. The chain carries TRBV18 and TRBJ1-5; no clear D. What was sequenced was peripheral blood. The TCR originated in a man in his 60s with acute or convalescent COVID-19. The CDR3 protein is CASRSGGNQPQHF. CDR3 bases: TGTGCCAGTCGAAGCGGGGGCAATCAGCCCCAGCATTTT.